This is a list of T cell receptor beta chains from one sample in a study of T cells in Graves' hyperthyroidism and ophthalmopathy. Via MiXCR, TCRdb re-called the multiplex PCR reads, giving one row per CDR3 protein. The profile shows roughly 300,000 distinct CDR3 sequences, roughly 18% of them singletons. Sequenced material: blood. These receptors all stem from a woman between 50 and 59 years old with Graves' hyperthyroidism. Both conserved end residues are part of each CDR3. The D gene is left open where the match is weak. Rows may omit the clone size; those that give it use once, few, many or a size class.

j_call: TRBJ1-2; clone_size: NA; d_call: TRBD1; v_call: TRBV4-2; cdr3_aa: CASSQATGVAYGYTF; cdr3_nt: TGTGCCAGCAGCCAAGCGACAGGGGTTGCCTATGGCTACACCTTC
j_call: TRBJ1-1; clone_size: few; d_call: TRBD1; v_call: TRBV28; cdr3_aa: CASRLSGTGPGNTEAFF; cdr3_nt: TGTGCCAGCAGGTTGAGCGGGACAGGTCCTGGTAACACTGAAGCTTTCTTT
j_call: TRBJ2-1; clone_size: many; d_call: NA; v_call: TRBV2; cdr3_aa: CASWRGGERGNEQFF; cdr3_nt: TGTGCCAGCTGGAGAGGCGGAGAGAGGGGCAATGAGCAGTTCTTC
j_call: TRBJ2-1; clone_size: many; d_call: NA; v_call: TRBV5-1; cdr3_aa: CASSFGQGDEQFF; cdr3_nt: TGCGCCAGCAGCTTTGGCCAGGGCGATGAGCAGTTCTTC
j_call: TRBJ1-5; clone_size: many; d_call: NA; v_call: TRBV3-1; cdr3_aa: CASSQDSGVGQPQHF; cdr3_nt: TGTGCCAGCAGCCAAGATTCGGGGGTAGGTCAGCCCCAGCATTTT
j_call: TRBJ2-3; clone_size: few; d_call: TRBD2; v_call: TRBV6-1; cdr3_aa: CASPLGGVGAHTDTQYF; cdr3_nt: TGTGCCAGCCCCCTGGGGGGGGTAGGAGCACACACAGATACGCAGTATTTT
j_call: TRBJ1-6; clone_size: NA; d_call: NA; v_call: TRBV20-1; cdr3_aa: CSARAPGTSNGAPLHF; cdr3_nt: TGCAGTGCTAGAGCGCCCGGGACCTCTAACGGGGCACCCCTCCACTTT
j_call: TRBJ2-1; clone_size: NA; d_call: TRBD2; v_call: TRBV6-2/TRBV6-3; cdr3_aa: CASSRTGLAGYNEQFF; cdr3_nt: TGTGCCAGCAGCCGCACGGGACTAGCGGGGTACAATGAGCAGTTCTTC
j_call: TRBJ1-6; clone_size: NA; d_call: NA; v_call: TRBV20-1; cdr3_aa: CSASPPVRGYNSPLHF; cdr3_nt: TGCAGTGCTAGTCCCCCTGTGCGGGGGTACAATTCACCCCTCCACTTT
j_call: TRBJ1-5; clone_size: many; d_call: NA; v_call: TRBV5-6; cdr3_aa: CASSETGGHQPQHF; cdr3_nt: TGTGCCAGCAGCGAAACAGGTGGGCATCAGCCCCAGCATTTT
j_call: TRBJ2-1; clone_size: many; d_call: TRBD2; v_call: TRBV5-6; cdr3_aa: CASSLERDYGEQFF; cdr3_nt: TGTGCCAGCAGCTTGGAGAGGGACTATGGTGAGCAGTTCTTC
j_call: TRBJ1-4; clone_size: NA; d_call: NA; v_call: TRBV2; cdr3_aa: CASTRAGNEKLFF; cdr3_nt: TGTGCCAGCACGAGGGCGGGTAATGAAAAACTGTTTTTT
j_call: TRBJ1-4; clone_size: NA; d_call: TRBD1; v_call: TRBV18; cdr3_aa: CASSPGGQTNEKLFF; cdr3_nt: TGTGCCAGCTCACCAGGGGGACAGACTAATGAAAAACTGTTTTTT
j_call: TRBJ2-7; clone_size: few; d_call: NA; v_call: TRBV5-1; cdr3_aa: CASSAGTVPYEQYF; cdr3_nt: TGCGCCAGCAGCGCGGGGACGGTCCCCTACGAGCAGTACTTC
j_call: TRBJ2-5; clone_size: NA; d_call: NA; v_call: TRBV29-1; cdr3_aa: CSARGTVPGETQYF; cdr3_nt: TGCAGCGCAAGAGGGACCGTCCCTGGGGAGACCCAGTACTTC
j_call: TRBJ1-4; clone_size: many; d_call: NA; v_call: TRBV30; cdr3_aa: CAWSAGEKLFF; cdr3_nt: TGTGCCTGGAGTGCGGGAGAAAAACTGTTTTTT
j_call: TRBJ1-6; clone_size: few; d_call: TRBD1; v_call: TRBV5-6; cdr3_aa: CASSGTGQGWNSPLHF; cdr3_nt: TGTGCCAGCAGCGGAACGGGACAGGGGTGGAATTCACCCCTCCACTTT
j_call: TRBJ1-4; clone_size: NA; d_call: TRBD1; v_call: TRBV29-1; cdr3_aa: CSVGTGLNEKLFF; cdr3_nt: TGCAGCGTCGGGACAGGGCTCAATGAAAAACTGTTTTTT
j_call: TRBJ2-1; clone_size: many; d_call: NA; v_call: TRBV5-1; cdr3_aa: CASSLVGSNEQFF; cdr3_nt: TGCGCCAGCAGCTTGGTAGGTAGCAATGAGCAGTTCTTC
j_call: TRBJ1-6; clone_size: NA; d_call: NA; v_call: TRBV5-5; cdr3_aa: CASSFWDFEDSPLHF; cdr3_nt: TGTGCCAGCAGCTTTTGGGACTTTGAGGATTCACCCCTCCACTTT
j_call: TRBJ2-2; clone_size: NA; d_call: NA; v_call: TRBV5-4; cdr3_aa: CASSSPQGGKNGELFF; cdr3_nt: TGTGCCAGCAGCTCGCCACAGGGAGGGAAGAACGGGGAGCTGTTTTTT
j_call: TRBJ2-1; clone_size: many; d_call: NA; v_call: TRBV11-3; cdr3_aa: CASSNNLDEQFF; cdr3_nt: TGTGCCAGCAGCAATAATTTGGATGAGCAGTTCTTC
j_call: TRBJ1-5; clone_size: many; d_call: NA; v_call: TRBV11-2; cdr3_aa: CASSLDQGNQPQHF; cdr3_nt: TGTGCCAGCAGCTTAGATCAGGGGAATCAGCCCCAGCATTTT
j_call: TRBJ2-3; clone_size: many; d_call: NA; v_call: TRBV12-3/TRBV12-4; cdr3_aa: CASSKVGGSTDTQYF; cdr3_nt: TGTGCCAGCAGTAAAGTAGGGGGGAGCACAGATACGCAGTATTTT
j_call: TRBJ1-4; clone_size: NA; d_call: TRBD1; v_call: TRBV5-1; cdr3_aa: CASSLTGGLTTNEKLFF; cdr3_nt: TGCGCCAGCAGCTTGACAGGGGGATTAACAACTAATGAAAAACTGTTTTTT
j_call: TRBJ2-5; clone_size: NA; d_call: NA; v_call: TRBV5-6; cdr3_aa: CASSRGTGRVTQYF; cdr3_nt: TGTGCCAGCAGCCGGGGTACAGGCCGGGTAACCCAGTACTTC
j_call: TRBJ1-1; clone_size: NA; d_call: NA; v_call: TRBV13; cdr3_aa: CASSLVAMMNTEAFF; cdr3_nt: TGTGCCAGCAGCTTAGTGGCGATGATGAACACTGAAGCTTTCTTT
j_call: TRBJ2-1; clone_size: once; d_call: TRBD2; v_call: TRBV27; cdr3_aa: CASSLSPDGRNNEQFF; cdr3_nt: TGTGCCAGCAGTTTATCCCCCGACGGGAGGAACAATGAGCAGTTCTTC